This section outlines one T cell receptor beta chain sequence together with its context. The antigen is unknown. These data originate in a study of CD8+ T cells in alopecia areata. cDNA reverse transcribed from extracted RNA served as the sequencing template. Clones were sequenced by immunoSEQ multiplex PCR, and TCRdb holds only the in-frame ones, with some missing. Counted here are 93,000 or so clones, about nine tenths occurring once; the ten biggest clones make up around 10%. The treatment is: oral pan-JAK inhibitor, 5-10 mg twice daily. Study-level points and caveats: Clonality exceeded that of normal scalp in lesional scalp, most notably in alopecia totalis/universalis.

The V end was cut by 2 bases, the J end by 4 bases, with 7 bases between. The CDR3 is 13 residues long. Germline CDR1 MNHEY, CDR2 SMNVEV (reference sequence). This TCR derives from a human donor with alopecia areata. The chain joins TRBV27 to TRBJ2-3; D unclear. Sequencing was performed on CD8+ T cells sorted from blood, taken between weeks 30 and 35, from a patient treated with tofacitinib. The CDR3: CASSLPHPDTQYF. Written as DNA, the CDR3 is TGTGCCAGCAGTTTACCCCATCCAGATACGCAGTATTTT.